Described below is a single TCR beta chain sequence and its context. Its antigen is unknown. Per-base quality was not reported, and no clone a single base away is much larger than it. The time point label for this specimen denotes: persistent/refractory GD, antithyroid drugs over 5 years with positive TRAb. For both TCR sequencing and RNA sequencing, RNA was extracted from PBMCs in TRIzol. The diagnosis of Graves' disease followed American Thyroid Association guidelines. Patients were recruited from an endocrinology department in Xi'an, China. Each patient gave around 9.2 milliliters of peripheral blood, collected in an EDTA anticoagulant tube. Ficoll Paque Plus density gradient separation was used to isolate PBMCs, and no additional T cell sorting was done. RNA quality was checked with an Agilent 2100 Bioanalyzer and agarose gel, and concentration with a NanoDrop 2000. From cysteine to phenylalanine, the CDR3 is 15 amino acids long. Of the read, only the CDR3 DNA is kept; its 45 bases are in frame from base 1. The germline V end is reduced by 5 bases and the J end by 6 bases; junction bases left unmatched: 5. The germline V gene provides CDR1 SGHVS and CDR2 FQNEAQ.

The data derive from a study of regulatory T cells in long-lasting Graves disease (dated by TCRdb to about 2021). With regard to the full study: Persistent Graves' disease was defined as persistently positive TSH receptor autoantibodies together with antithyroid drug treatment for over 5 years. Peripheral blood TCR sequencing and RNA sequencing compared persistent Graves' disease patients with newly diagnosed Graves' disease patients. The study took place in China and was registered as a clinical trial. TCR sequencing covered 13 persistent and roughly 20 newly diagnosed Graves' disease patients, some 33 samples in total. In the clinical cohort, patients with persistent Graves' disease had used antithyroid drugs for an average of about 9.3 years.

Library generation was performed with multiplex PCR. Instrument used: Illumina HiSeq 4000. TCR beta libraries were built with iRepertoire HTBI primers and Arm-PCR amplification of CDR3 regions. PCR products were gel purified before sequencing. The paper's processing steps were these. Across samples, approximately 68 TRBV and approximately 15 TRBJ segments were identified and used for gene usage analysis of CDR3 amino acid clonotypes. COPE and FqMerger were used to merge filtered high-quality paired reads into contigs. Contigs were aligned with BLAST to IMGT TRBV, TRBD and TRBJ reference genes, and CDR3 was defined per IMGT. Highly expanded clones were defined as clonotypes with a frequency above 0.1%. Shannon entropy was used to measure repertoire diversity, and the Gini coefficient was used to measure V-J evenness. Clonotypes shared by more than one individual were considered public. The public sequencing data were trimmed at Q25 with fastp and processed into clonotypes with MiXCR by TCRdb, which kept only in-frame beta chains. Rows are combined by CDR3 protein, so each entry shows the most common genes and DNA. It is TCRdb's table, rather than the study itself, that gives the V and J calls and clone size. Across this sample there are some 330,000 distinct CDR3 sequences, with less than 30% seen only once. The ten largest clones represent 25% to 30% of the sample.

Study-wide conclusions, independent of this receptor: The small sample size was acknowledged by the authors as a limitation that may reduce accuracy. Sequencing and analysis were limited to the TCR beta chain. Lower TCR Shannon entropy and fewer highly expanded clones were observed in persistent Graves' disease patients than in newly diagnosed patients, which suggested clonal expansion. The study examined only peripheral blood because the primary lesion, thyroid tissue, could not be accessed. Patients with persistent disease shared more public clonotypes (approximately 2,500) than newly diagnosed patients did (about 970). Persistent disease showed preferential use of TRBV28, TRBJ1-2 and TRBJ2-5, whereas newly diagnosed disease favored TRBV20-1 and TRBJ2-1.

Sequences were derived from peripheral blood mononuclear cells (PBMCs), sampled when the disease was refractory, from a patient treated with antithyroid drugs. The chain is encoded by TRBV7-8 joined to TRBJ2-1; the junction holds 12 bases that match TRBD2. The origin of this receptor is a woman between 40 and 55 years old with Graves disease. Donor details come from another sample of the same person, matched by shared clones. The CDR3 is CASSDLAGGPNEQFF. The nucleotides read TGTGCCAGCAGCGATCTAGCGGGAGGGCCCAATGAGCAGTTCTTC.